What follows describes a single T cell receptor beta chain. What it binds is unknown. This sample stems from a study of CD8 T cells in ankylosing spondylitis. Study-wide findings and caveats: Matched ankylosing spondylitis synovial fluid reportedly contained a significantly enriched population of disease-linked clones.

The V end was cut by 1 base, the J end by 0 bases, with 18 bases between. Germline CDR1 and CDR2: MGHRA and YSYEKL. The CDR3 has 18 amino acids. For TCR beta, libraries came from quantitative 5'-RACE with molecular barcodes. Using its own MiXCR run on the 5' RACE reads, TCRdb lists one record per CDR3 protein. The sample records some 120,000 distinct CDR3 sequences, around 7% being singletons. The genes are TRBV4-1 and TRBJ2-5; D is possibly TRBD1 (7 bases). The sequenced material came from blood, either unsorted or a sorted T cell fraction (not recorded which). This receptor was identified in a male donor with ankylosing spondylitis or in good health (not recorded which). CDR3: CASSQGQGTGEHQETQYF. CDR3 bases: TGCGCCAGCAGCCAAGGACAGGGTACGGGGGAACACCAAGAGACCCAGTACTTC.